This T cell receptor (beta chain) was observed in a study of T-cell memory formation after mild COVID-19 (TCRdb year 2021). Study-wide context: TCR sequence clusters from the two donors were found to be largely donor specific. Longitudinal TCRalpha and TCRbeta repertoire sequencing tracked T-cell clones expanding and contracting after mild COVID-19 in two donors. The cohort comprised two young, previously healthy adult volunteers, one female and one male.

What the work shows at the level of the full study, not this receptor alone: Only a couple of mild cases were covered in the study, and larger cohorts including severe cases with pre-infection samples were considered necessary. The detection of some responding clones in pre-infection memory suggests that pre-existing cross-reactive memory T cells joined the SARS-CoV-2 response. Contracting CD4+ clones appeared mostly in the CM and EM memory subsets, whereas CD8+ clones were enriched in EMRA. Balanced CD4/CD8 phenotypes were observed for clones contracting from day 15 to 85, whereas a bias towards CD4+ was observed for a second wave of clones expanding from day 15 to 37. Whether the second-wave clones peaking on day 37 were SARS-CoV-2 specific was not confirmed.

The sequencer listed for this sample is Illumina NovaSeq 6000. TCRalpha and TCRbeta cDNA libraries were built by 5'RACE with constant-segment primers, adding sample barcodes and unique molecular identifiers. RNA was extracted from every sample with Trizol reagent. Library amplification was performed in two PCR steps, and a second sample barcode and Illumina TruSeq adapters were introduced in the second step. Libraries were sequenced on an Illumina NovaSeq with 2 x 150 bp paired-end reads. In the paper's pipeline: Reads were demultiplexed and collapsed into UMI-guided consensus sequences with migec v1.2.7. Using mixcr v2.1.11, UMI consensuses were aligned to TRA and TRB V and J templates and then assembled into clonotypes. Expanded or contracted clonotypes were those called significant by both edgeR and NoisET, with noise models trained on biological replicates. For edgeR calls, the cutoffs were a false discovery rate-adjusted p below 0.01 and a log2 fold-change threshold of 1. As an exploratory analysis of dynamics, max-normalized trajectories of the 1000 most abundant clonotypes were examined by PCA with hierarchical clustering. Each responding clone was given a CD4 or CD8 phenotype based on the CD4+ and CD8+ repertoires, which had been sequenced separately. Using fastp trimming at Q25 and MiXCR clonotype assembly, TCRdb reanalyzed the public sequencing data and kept in-frame beta chains. Each CDR3 protein gets just one entry, which takes the most common genes and DNA from the rows behind it. The V and J calls were not made by the authors but by TCRdb's processing. Present in this sample are roughly 600,000 distinct CDR3 sequences, about a sixth of which were seen just once. The biggest ten clones account for around 12% of the sample.

The sample holds a few counts of this clonotype. The antigen this receptor binds is unknown. One base away there is no much larger clone; base qualities are not given. Ficoll-Paque density gradient centrifugation was the method used to isolate PBMCs. The TCR comes from an adult woman who had mild COVID-19 (a few samples of this study predate the infection). The sample titles of this study are shuffled in the database, so cell type and time point are left out; the donor was told from shared clones. The sample consisted of PBMCs or a T cell subset sorted from them (not recorded which).

The bases are TGTGCCAGCAGTTTCACGACAGGATGGGATGGCTACACCTTC. It encodes CASSFTTGWDGYTF. The receptor chain draws on TRBV5-4 and TRBJ1-2; TRBD1 could be the D gene, as 6 bases match. As encoded in the germline V gene (reference sequence), CDR1 is SGHNT while CDR2 is YYREEE. Cut back by 5 bases and 6 bases, the V and J ends lie 17 bases apart. The CDR3, cysteine through phenylalanine, is 14 amino acids long. The read is trimmed to its CDR3 DNA, 42 bases read in frame from base 1.